Below, 24 T cell receptor beta chains from the same sample are listed, as sequenced in a study of lymphopenia after photon versus proton radiotherapy. Libraries were prepared by immunoSEQ multiplex PCR; TCRdb keeps only in-frame clonotypes and omits some of them. The sample records approximately 17,000 clones, 80% to 95% being singletons. The sample consisted of peripheral blood, taken from a patient treated with photon-based radiotherapy. These receptor sequences come from a man in his 60s with pancreatic cancer.

The J gene is TRBJ1-5, the V gene TRBV5-1; TRBD1 is a possible D gene (5 bases). The germline V gene has CDR1 SGHRS and CDR2 YFSETQ. This CDR3 has 13 residues. The V gene lost 3 bases and the J gene lost 3 bases, with 7 bases spanning the gap. CDR3 bases: TGCGCCAGCAGCTCGGGACCCAATCAGCCCCAGCATTTT. It codes for CASSSGPNQPQHF.

The chain links TRBV19 to TRBJ1-5, with D perhaps TRBD1 (6 bases). The CDR3 length is 13 residues. Germline V lookup: CDR1 LNHDA, CDR2 SQIVND (reference sequence). V lost 4 bases and J lost 4, with 8 bases in between. The CDR3 bases are TGTGCCAGTAGTAGTGACAGGAATCAGCCCCAGCATTTT. It yields the protein CASSSDRNQPQHF.

The chain is built from TRBV7-8 and TRBJ1-1; TRBD1 matches at 8 bases. The germline CDR1 and CDR2 sequences are SGHVS and FQNEAQ. This CDR3 region has 15 residues. Unmatched junction bases numbered 7, after V lost 1 base and J lost 6 bases. The CDR3 nucleotides are TGTGCCAGCAGCTTAGAGGGACAGGTTTTCTCTGAAGCTTTCTTT. This codes for CASSLEGQVFSEAFF.

CDR3 amino acids: CASSIGRSSGNTIYF. The CDR3 DNA reads as TGTGCCAGCAGCATCGGACGGAGCTCTGGAAACACCATATATTTT. V gene TRBV7-6 combines with J gene TRBJ1-3, with D unresolved. Germline assignment: CDR1 SGHVS and CDR2 FNYEAQ. Trimming took 5 bases from V and 0 from J, leaving 11 bases between them. CDR3 length equals 15 residues. Looking up the rest from reference TRBV7-6 and TRBJ1-3 gives the full variable domain: GAGVSQSPRYKVTKRGQDVALRCDPISGHVSLYWYRQALGQGPEFLTYFNYEAQQDKSGLPNDRFSAERPEGSISTLTIQRTEQRDSAMYRCASSIGRSSGNTIYFGEGSWLTVV.

The chain has TRBV29-1 and TRBJ1-2, with D hard to call. The germline V gene has CDR1 SQVTM and CDR2 ANQGSEA. The CDR3 is made up of 11 amino acids. The ends were cut back, 4 bases at V and 4 bases at J, with 7 bases in the middle. The CDR3 bases are TGCAGCGTTGTGAACCTCTATGGCTACACCTTC. Translated: CSVVNLYGYTF.

CDR3 coding DNA: TGTGCCAGCAGCGTAGGCGGGACAGTTGAGACCCAGTACTTC. Translation gives CASSVGGTVETQYF. This chain joins TRBV9 and TRBJ2-5, with D possibly being TRBD1 (7 bases). There are 14 residues in the CDR3. Germline CDR1 and CDR2: SGDLS and YYNGEE. Trimming left V 0 bases short and J 5 bases short, with 11 bases between.

The V gene is TRBV9, the J gene TRBJ1-3; the D is unclear. V dropped 4 bases and J dropped 0 bases, with 8 bases sitting between them. This CDR3 has 14 residues. Germline-derived CDR1 and CDR2 are SGDLS and YYNGEE. The CDR3 DNA sequence: TGTGCCAGCAGCTCTACAGACTCTGGAAACACCATATATTTT. Its translation: CASSSTDSGNTIYF.

The V call is TRBV7-3, the J call TRBJ2-3, with D tentatively TRBD2 (5 bases). Deletions cut 5 bases from V and 2 bases from J, with 11 bases between. Germline CDR1 is SGHTA and CDR2 is FQGTGA. The CDR3 sequence is 14 residues long. The CDR3: CASSPRALTDTQYF. DNA for the CDR3: TGTGCCAGCAGCCCGAGGGCCCTCACAGATACGCAGTATTTT.

The rearrangement joins TRBV7-9 to TRBJ1-4; 9 bases align to TRBD1. The V and J ends lost 5 bases and 7 bases, in that order; junction bases with no gene match: 8. The CDR3 is 15 residues long. Germline assignment: CDR1 SEHNR and CDR2 FQNEAQ (reference sequence). The CDR3 loop is CASSTGTGSSEKLFF. The CDR3 DNA is TGTGCCAGCAGCACGGGGACAGGGTCTAGTGAAAAACTGTTTTTT.

V gene TRBV27 combines with J gene TRBJ2-5; TRBD1 matches 8 bases. The CDR3 extends over 15 amino acids. V trimming: 1 base; J trimming: 5 bases; junction bases outside the gene matches: 6. CDR1 and CDR2 from the germline V gene are MNHEY and SMNVEV (reference sequence). The CDR3 DNA reads as TGTGCCAGCAGTTTATTTTTGACAGGGGTTGAGACCCAGTACTTC. Protein product: CASSLFLTGVETQYF.

CDR3 nucleotides: TGTGCCAGCAGTGGCCCAGAACACAATGAGCAGTTCTTC. It codes for CASSGPEHNEQFF. This chain links TRBV27 with TRBJ2-1; no firm D call. Germline CDR1 and CDR2: MNHEY and SMNVEV (reference sequence). This CDR3 is 13 amino acids long. The V and J ends lost 5 bases and 5 bases respectively, with 10 bases between them.

This sequence joins TRBV2 and TRBJ2-5; weak D call: TRBD1 (5 bases). CDR3 size: 12 residues. Deletions cut 8 bases from V and 0 bases from J, with 7 bases between. The germline gives CDR1 SNHLY, CDR2 FYNNEI. Here the CDR3 reads CASQTDQETQYF. The CDR3 DNA reads TGTGCCAGCCAGACAGACCAAGAGACCCAGTACTTC.

The chain combines TRBV4-1 with TRBJ1-2; no definite D call. The CDR3 runs to 14 residues. Trimming shortened V by 0 bases and J by 2 bases, and 7 bases separated the two germline ends. Germline CDR1 and CDR2: MGHRA and YSYEKL. CDR3 in amino acids: CASSQDQRNYGYTF. In nucleotides, the CDR3 is TGCGCCAGCAGCCAAGATCAGAGAAACTATGGCTACACCTTC.

The DNA of the CDR3 is TGTGCCAGCAGTTTAAACCGAAATGAAAAACTGTTTTTT. Its protein is CASSLNRNEKLFF. The rearrangement joins TRBV28 to TRBJ1-4, with D hard to call. This CDR3 is built from 13 residues. The germline gives CDR1 MDHEN, CDR2 SYDVKM. Trimming took off 2 bases at V and 5 bases at J, with 6 bases between the two ends.

V usage is TRBV7-3 and J usage is TRBJ1-5; unclear D gene. The V end lost 6 bases, the J end lost 0 bases, and 9 bases lay between the germline ends. CDR3 length equals 14 residues. CDR1 is SGHTA and CDR2 is FQGTGA in the germline V gene. CDR3 loop: CASSPNYSNQPQHF. CDR3 in DNA: TGTGCCAGCAGTCCTAATTATAGCAATCAGCCCCAGCATTTT.

The genes are TRBV4-2 and TRBJ2-3; TRBD2 matches 15 bases. The CDR3 consists of 18 residues. The V and J ends lost 0 bases and 7 bases, in that order; junction bases with no gene match: 8. Germline lookup yields CDR1 LGHNA and CDR2 YNFKEQ. CDR3 residues: CASSQETGTSGGFHTQYF. The CDR3, as DNA: TGTGCCAGCAGCCAAGAGACAGGGACTAGCGGGGGGTTCCATACGCAGTATTTT.

This chain links TRBV5-5 with TRBJ2-7, with 8 bases matching TRBD1. This CDR3 region has 16 residues. CDR1 and CDR2 from the germline V gene are SGHKS and YYEKEE (reference sequence). Trimming cost V 2 bases and J 3 bases; bases outside gene matches: 10. CDR3 nucleotide sequence: TGTGCCAGCAGCTTTCGTGACAGGGGAGACCTCTACGAGCAGTACTTC. Protein sequence: CASSFRDRGDLYEQYF.

The CDR3 coding sequence is TGTGCCAGCAGCCCAGAACGCCCAGGACCTAATGAAAAACTGTTTTTT. Protein product: CASSPERPGPNEKLFF. This rearrangement joins TRBV7-2 to TRBJ1-4; unclear D gene. V lost 5 bases and J 3 bases, leaving 16 bases between the germline ends. The CDR3 runs 16 residues. Germline-derived CDR1 and CDR2 are SGHTA and FQGNSA.

V and J are TRBV7-2 and TRBJ2-7; weak D call: TRBD1 (6 bases). V shed 10 bases and J shed 7 bases, with 20 bases lying between them. CDR1 is SGHTA, CDR2 FQGNSA, per germline. CDR3 length: 13 amino acids. The CDR3 reads CATRRTALGEQYF. CDR3 DNA: TGTGCCACTAGACGGACAGCCCTGGGAGAGCAGTACTTC. The full variable domain, with the rest looked up from reference TRBV7-2 and TRBJ2-7, is GAGVSQSPSNKVTEKGKDVELRCDPISGHTALYWYRQSLGQGLEFLIYFQGNSAPDKSGLPSDRFSAERTGGSVSTLTIQRTQQEDSAVYLCATRRTALGEQYFGPGTRLTVT.

This clone was picked up one time. This chain links TRBV7-9 with TRBJ2-2, with 7 bases lining up with TRBD1. Germline values: CDR1 SEHNR, CDR2 FQNEAQ (reference sequence). The CDR3 runs to 13 residues. The junction had 2 bases not matched to a gene; V was cut back by 6 bases and J by 4 bases. DNA for the CDR3: TGTGCCAGCAGGGGGGACAGCACCGGGGAGCTGTTTTTT. Translating gives CASRGDSTGELFF.

This chain connects TRBV5-1 to TRBJ2-5; 11 bases are a match to TRBD2. Germline CDR1 and CDR2: SGHRS and YFSETQ. V gave up 2 bases and J gave up 5 bases; unmatched junction bases: 5. The CDR3 is made up of 15 amino acids. CDR3 bases: TGCGCCAGCAGCTTCGGTAGCGGGGGGGTTGAGACCCAGTACTTC. This translates into CASSFGSGGVETQYF.

CDR3 in amino acids: CAWSDSMGEKLFF. The CDR3 nucleotides read TGTGCCTGGAGTGACTCAATGGGAGAAAAACTGTTTTTT. This chain uses TRBV30 with TRBJ1-4; D is unclear. Trimming removed 1 base from V and 8 bases from J, with 11 bases in between. The length of the CDR3 is 13 residues. Germline lookup yields CDR1 GTSNPN and CDR2 SVGIG (reference sequence).

V gene TRBV9 combines with J gene TRBJ2-1; D unresolved. Trimming pared 0 bases from V and 0 bases from J, leaving 10 bases between. Germline CDR1 is SGDLS and CDR2 is YYNGEE. The CDR3 loop spans 16 amino acids. CDR3 sequence: CASSVGPDLSYNEQFF. Here the CDR3 DNA reads TGTGCCAGCAGCGTAGGTCCGGACCTCTCCTACAATGAGCAGTTCTTC.

The chain employs TRBV11-2 and TRBJ2-7, with D tentatively TRBD2 (5 bases). This CDR3 spans 13 amino acids. The V end was cut by 5 bases, the J end by 4 bases, with 12 bases between. Germline V gene sequence: CDR1 SGHAT, CDR2 FQNNGV. The CDR3 here is CASSTAAPYEQYF. The DNA of the CDR3 is TGTGCCAGCAGCACAGCGGCACCTTACGAGCAGTACTTC.